Shown below are 9 T cell receptor beta chains from a single sample sequenced in a study of identical twins (dated by TCRdb to 2016 to 2017). Libraries came from 5' RACE. The reads were generated on an Illumina HiSeq 2000. The raw public data were reprocessed by TCRdb itself: fastp quality trimming at Q25, MiXCR clonotype calling, in-frame beta chains only. Each CDR3 protein appears once, grouped with its most common genes and DNA. The sample includes around 1.7 million distinct CDR3 sequences, with 25% to 35% observed a single time. Around 0.25% of the sample lies in the top ten. The source material was cord blood. Receptor source: a newborn girl in good health.

The rearrangement uses TRBV20-1 and TRBJ1-6, with 7 bases identical to TRBD1. Germline assignment: CDR1 DFQATT and CDR2 SNEGSKA (reference sequence). CDR3 length: 14 residues. After removal of 6 bases from V and 7 bases from J, the junction contained 9 bases not matched to a gene. The chain's CDR3 is CSAPTGTANSPLHF. The CDR3 bases are TGCAGTGCCCCCACCGGGACAGCGAATTCACCCCTCCACTTT.

This clonotype was seen only a few times. This rearrangement joins TRBV6-6 to TRBJ1-5, with TRBD1 identical over 7 bases. The CDR3 loop spans 17 amino acids. Germline trimming cut 2 bases from V and 2 bases from J; bases unmatched to any gene: 9. Germline V CDR1 and CDR2: MNHNY, SVGAGI (reference sequence). CDR3 residues: CASSYPGQGGRNQPQHF. Written as DNA, the CDR3 is TGTGCCAGCAGTTACCCAGGGCAGGGGGGACGCAATCAGCCCCAGCATTTT.

V is TRBV4-1 and J is TRBJ2-1; weak D call: TRBD2 (7 bases). V was shortened by 3 bases and J by 3 bases, with 9 bases between the two germline ends. CDR1 MGHRA and CDR2 YSYEKL come from the germline V gene. The CDR3 extends over 14 amino acids. CDR3 sequence: CASSQRGRYNEQFF. DNA of the CDR3: TGCGCCAGCAGCCAGCGGGGGCGCTACAATGAGCAGTTCTTC.

This clonotype was recorded once. A much larger clone differs by one base, so this may be a read error. The chain couples TRBV28 to TRBJ2-1; no firm D call. V was trimmed by 2 bases and J by 13 bases, leaving 18 bases between them. The CDR3 consists of 14 residues. The germline gives CDR1 MDHEN, CDR2 SYDVKM. The CDR3 sequence is CASSLVRVEETQFF. Here the CDR3 DNA reads TGTGCCAGCAGTTTAGTACGAGTCGAAGAGACCCAGTTCTTC.

The chain recombines TRBV3-1 with TRBJ2-7, with 8 bases aligning to TRBD2. The junction had 15 bases not matched to a gene; V was cut back by 4 bases and J by 1 base. CDR1 is LGHDT, CDR2 YNNKEL, per germline (reference sequence). This CDR3 contains 18 residues. The CDR3 is CASSLGEGRAGASYEQYF. The CDR3 region has the DNA TGTGCCAGCAGCCTTGGAGAGGGGAGAGCGGGGGCTTCCTACGAGCAGTACTTC.

At least ten counts were recorded for this clonotype. The gene calls are TRBV27 and TRBJ2-7; D is undetermined. CDR3 length: 14 residues. Trimming shortened V by 0 bases and J by 0 bases, and 6 bases separated the two germline ends. CDR1 is MNHEY, CDR2 SMNVEV, per germline (reference sequence). CDR3 sequence reads: CASSLSLSSYEQYF. The CDR3 DNA is TGTGCCAGCAGTTTATCCTTAAGCTCCTACGAGCAGTACTTC.

In this sample, this clonotype turned up many times. The rearrangement joins TRBV4-2 to TRBJ2-1; 15 bases align to TRBD2. Germline trimming cut 1 base from V and 9 bases from J; bases unmatched to any gene: 4. The germline V gene has CDR1 LGHNA and CDR2 YNFKEQ. The CDR3 runs 16 residues. CDR3 DNA: TGTGCCAGCAGCCAAGCGGGGACTAGCGGGGGGTTTGAGCAGTTCTTC. Its translation: CASSQAGTSGGFEQFF.

The chain links TRBV30 to TRBJ1-2, with D uncertain. Germline assignment: CDR1 GTSNPN and CDR2 SVGIG (reference sequence). This CDR3 contains 12 residues. V shed 2 bases and J shed 5 bases, with 9 bases lying between them. DNA for the CDR3: TGTGCCTGGAGTTTCTCGACGTATGGCTACACCTTC. This sequence encodes CAWSFSTYGYTF.

This chain links TRBV4-2 with TRBJ2-1; 7 bases are a match to TRBD2. Looked up from germline, CDR1 is LGHNA and CDR2 is YNFKEQ. The CDR3 sequence is 14 residues long. V lost 1 base, J lost 9 bases, and 6 bases stayed unmatched. The CDR3 here is CASSQVGGEGEQFF. CDR3 coding DNA: TGTGCCAGCAGCCAAGTGGGGGGGGAGGGTGAGCAGTTCTTC.